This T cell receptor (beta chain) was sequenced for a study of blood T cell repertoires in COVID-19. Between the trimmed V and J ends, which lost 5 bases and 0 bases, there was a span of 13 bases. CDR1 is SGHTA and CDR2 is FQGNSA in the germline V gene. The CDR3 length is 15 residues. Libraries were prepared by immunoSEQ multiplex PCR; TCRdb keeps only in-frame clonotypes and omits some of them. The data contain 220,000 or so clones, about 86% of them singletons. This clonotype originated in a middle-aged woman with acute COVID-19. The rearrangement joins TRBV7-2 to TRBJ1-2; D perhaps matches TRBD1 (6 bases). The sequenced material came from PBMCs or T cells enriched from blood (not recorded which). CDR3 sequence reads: CASSKQQGPNYGYTF. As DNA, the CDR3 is TGTGCCAGCAGCAAACAACAGGGACCTAACTATGGCTACACCTTC. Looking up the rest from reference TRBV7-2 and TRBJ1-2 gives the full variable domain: GAGVSQSPSNKVTEKGKDVELRCDPISGHTALYWYRQSLGQGLEFLIYFQGNSAPDKSGLPSDRFSAERTGGSVSTLTIQRTQQEDSAVYLCASSKQQGPNYGYTFGSGTRLTVV.